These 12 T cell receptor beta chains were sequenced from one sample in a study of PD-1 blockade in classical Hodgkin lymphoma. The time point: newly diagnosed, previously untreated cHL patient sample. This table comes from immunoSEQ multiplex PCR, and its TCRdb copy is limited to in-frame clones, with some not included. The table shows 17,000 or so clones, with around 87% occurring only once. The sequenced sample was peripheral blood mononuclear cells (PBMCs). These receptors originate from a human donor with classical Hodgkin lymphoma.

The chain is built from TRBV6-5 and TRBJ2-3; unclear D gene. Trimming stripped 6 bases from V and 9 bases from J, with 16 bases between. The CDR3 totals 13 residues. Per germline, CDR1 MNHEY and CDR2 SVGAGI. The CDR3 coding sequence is TGTGCCAGCAGGGGATTAGATAGGCGCACGCAGTATTTT. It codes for CASRGLDRRTQYF.

The CDR3 loop is CASSSGTVQETQYF. CDR3 DNA: TGTGCCAGCAGCTCCGGGACAGTACAAGAGACCCAGTACTTC. The chain has TRBV5-5 and TRBJ2-5; 7 bases fit TRBD1. The CDR3 length is 14 residues. The V and J ends lost 3 bases and 2 bases, in that order; junction bases with no gene match: 4. Germline CDR1 reads SGHKS; CDR2 reads YYEKEE (reference sequence).

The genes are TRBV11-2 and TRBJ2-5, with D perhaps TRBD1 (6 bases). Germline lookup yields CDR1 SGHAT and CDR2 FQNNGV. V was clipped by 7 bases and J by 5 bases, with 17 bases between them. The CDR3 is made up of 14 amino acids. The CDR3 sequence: CASTPGAGRETQYF. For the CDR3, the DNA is TGTGCCAGCACCCCAGGGGCCGGTCGGGAGACCCAGTACTTC.

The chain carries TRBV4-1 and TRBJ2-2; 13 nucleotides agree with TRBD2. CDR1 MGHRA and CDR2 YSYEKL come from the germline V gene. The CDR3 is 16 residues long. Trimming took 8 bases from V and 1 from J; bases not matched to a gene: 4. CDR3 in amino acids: CASARTSGGNTGELFF. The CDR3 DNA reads TGCGCCAGCGCAAGGACTAGCGGGGGGAACACCGGGGAGCTGTTTTTT.

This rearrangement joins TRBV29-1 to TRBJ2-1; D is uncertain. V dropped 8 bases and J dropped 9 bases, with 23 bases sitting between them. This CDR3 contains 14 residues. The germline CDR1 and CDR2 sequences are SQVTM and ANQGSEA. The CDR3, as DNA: TGCAGCATACAAGTCGAGCTTAGAAGTGGTGAGCAGTTCTTC. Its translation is CSIQVELRSGEQFF.

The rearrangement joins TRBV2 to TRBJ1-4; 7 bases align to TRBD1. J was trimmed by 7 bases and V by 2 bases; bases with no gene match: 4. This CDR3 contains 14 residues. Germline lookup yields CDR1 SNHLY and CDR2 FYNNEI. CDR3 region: CASSERGQFEKLFF. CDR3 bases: TGTGCCAGCAGTGAAAGGGGGCAATTTGAAAAACTGTTTTTT.

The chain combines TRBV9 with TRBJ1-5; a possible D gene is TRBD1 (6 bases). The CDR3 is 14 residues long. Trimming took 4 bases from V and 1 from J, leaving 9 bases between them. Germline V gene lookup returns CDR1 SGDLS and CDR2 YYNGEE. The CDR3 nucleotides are TGTGCCAGCAGCAGGGGGGTCAGCAATCAGCCCCAGCATTTT. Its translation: CASSRGVSNQPQHF.

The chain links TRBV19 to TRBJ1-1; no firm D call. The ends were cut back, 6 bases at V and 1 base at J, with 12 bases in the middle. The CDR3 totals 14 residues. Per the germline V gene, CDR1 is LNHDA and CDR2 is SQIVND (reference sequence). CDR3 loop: CASSRTTANTEAFF. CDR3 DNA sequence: TGTGCCAGTAGCCGTACGACGGCGAACACTGAAGCTTTCTTT.

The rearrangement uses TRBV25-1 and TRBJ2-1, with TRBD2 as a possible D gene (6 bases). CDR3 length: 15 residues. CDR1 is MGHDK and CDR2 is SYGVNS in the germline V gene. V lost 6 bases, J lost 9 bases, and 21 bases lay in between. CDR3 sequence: CASSSGGARAGEQFF. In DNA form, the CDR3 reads TGTGCCAGCAGCTCAGGAGGGGCCAGGGCTGGTGAGCAGTTCTTC.

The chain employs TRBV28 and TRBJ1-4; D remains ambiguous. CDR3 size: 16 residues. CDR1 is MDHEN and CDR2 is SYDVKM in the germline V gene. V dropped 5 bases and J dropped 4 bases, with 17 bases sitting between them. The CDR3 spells CASSPEGRLHNEKLFF. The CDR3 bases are TGTGCCAGCAGTCCCGAAGGGAGGTTACATAATGAAAAACTGTTTTTT.

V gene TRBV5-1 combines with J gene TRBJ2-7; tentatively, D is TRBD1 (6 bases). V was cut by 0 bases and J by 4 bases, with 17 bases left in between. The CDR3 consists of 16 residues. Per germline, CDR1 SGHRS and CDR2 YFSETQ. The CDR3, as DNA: TGCGCCAGCAGCTTGGCCTTCGCAGGAAGGGGGTACGAGCAGTACTTC. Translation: CASSLAFAGRGYEQYF.

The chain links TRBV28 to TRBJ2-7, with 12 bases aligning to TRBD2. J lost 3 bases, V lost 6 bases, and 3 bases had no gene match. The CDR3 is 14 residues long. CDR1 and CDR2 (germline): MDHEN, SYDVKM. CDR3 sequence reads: CASRTSGSFYEQYF. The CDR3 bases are TGTGCCAGCAGGACTAGCGGGAGCTTCTACGAGCAGTACTTC.